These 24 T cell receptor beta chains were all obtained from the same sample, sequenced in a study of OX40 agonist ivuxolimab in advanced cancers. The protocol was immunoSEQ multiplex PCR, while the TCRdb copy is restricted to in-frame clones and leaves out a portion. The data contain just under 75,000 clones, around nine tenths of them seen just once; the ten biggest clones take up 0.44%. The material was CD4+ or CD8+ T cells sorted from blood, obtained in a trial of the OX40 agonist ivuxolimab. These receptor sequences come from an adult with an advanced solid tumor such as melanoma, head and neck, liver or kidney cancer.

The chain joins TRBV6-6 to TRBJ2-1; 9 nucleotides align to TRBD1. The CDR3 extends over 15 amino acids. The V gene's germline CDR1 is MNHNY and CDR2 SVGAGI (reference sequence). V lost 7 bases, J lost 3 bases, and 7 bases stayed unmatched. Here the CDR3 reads CASTQRDRVYNEQFF. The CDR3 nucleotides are TGTGCCAGCACTCAAAGGGACAGGGTCTACAATGAGCAGTTCTTC.

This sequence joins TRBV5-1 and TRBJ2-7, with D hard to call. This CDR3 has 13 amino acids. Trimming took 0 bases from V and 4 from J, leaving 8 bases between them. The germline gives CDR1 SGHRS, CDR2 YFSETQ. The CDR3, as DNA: TGCGCCAGCAGCTTGGGTTATCTATACGAGCAGTACTTC. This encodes CASSLGYLYEQYF.

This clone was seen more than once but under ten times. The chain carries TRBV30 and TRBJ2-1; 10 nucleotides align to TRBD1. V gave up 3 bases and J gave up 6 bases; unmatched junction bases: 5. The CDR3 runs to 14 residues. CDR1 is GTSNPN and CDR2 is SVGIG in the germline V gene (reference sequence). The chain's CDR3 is CAWRDRGPRNEQFF. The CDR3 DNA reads TGTGCCTGGAGAGACAGGGGGCCGCGCAATGAGCAGTTCTTC.

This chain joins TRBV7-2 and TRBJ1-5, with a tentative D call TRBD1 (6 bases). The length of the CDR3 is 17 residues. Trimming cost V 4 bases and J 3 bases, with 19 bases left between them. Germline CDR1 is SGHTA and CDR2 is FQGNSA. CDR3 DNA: TGTGCCAGCAGCTCAGGGCAGGGGATGAGGGCCAATCAGCCCCAGCATTTT. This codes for CASSSGQGMRANQPQHF.

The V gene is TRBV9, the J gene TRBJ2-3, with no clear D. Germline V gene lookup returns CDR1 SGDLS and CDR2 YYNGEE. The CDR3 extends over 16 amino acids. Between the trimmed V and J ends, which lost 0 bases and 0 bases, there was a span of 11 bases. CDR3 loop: CASSVGADSSTDTQYF. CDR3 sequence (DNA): TGTGCCAGCAGCGTAGGAGCAGATAGTAGCACAGATACGCAGTATTTT. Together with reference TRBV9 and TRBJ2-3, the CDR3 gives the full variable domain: DSGVTQTPKHLITATGQRVTLRCSPRSGDLSVYWYQQSLDQGLQFLIQYYNGEERAKGNILERFSAQQFPDLHSELNLSSLELGDSALYFCASSVGADSSTDTQYFGPGTRLTVL.

CDR3 DNA: TGTGCCAGCAGTTACTCGCGGGAGGGCTCCTACGAGCAGTACTTC. Amino acids: CASSYSREGSYEQYF. This chain uses TRBV6-5 with TRBJ2-7, with TRBD2 matching over 9 bases. The CDR3 covers 15 residues. CDR1 is MNHEY, CDR2 SVGAGI, per germline. Trimming took 0 bases from V and 0 from J; bases not matched to a gene: 0.

The CDR3 nucleotides read TGTGCCAGCTCACCAGCCTTTACTAGCGGGAGCCAAGAGACCCAGTACTTC. This encodes CASSPAFTSGSQETQYF. The rearrangement joins TRBV18 to TRBJ2-5; 11 bases match TRBD2. After removal of 2 bases from V and 1 base from J, the junction contained 6 bases not matched to a gene. Looked up from germline, CDR1 is KGHSH and CDR2 is LQKENI. CDR3 length: 17 residues.

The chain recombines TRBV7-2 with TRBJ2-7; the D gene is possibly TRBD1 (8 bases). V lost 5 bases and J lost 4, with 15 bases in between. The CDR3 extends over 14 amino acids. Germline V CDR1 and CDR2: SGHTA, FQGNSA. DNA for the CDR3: TGTGCCAGCAGCACAACAGGGGGGGCTTACGAGCAGTACTTC. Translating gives CASSTTGGAYEQYF.

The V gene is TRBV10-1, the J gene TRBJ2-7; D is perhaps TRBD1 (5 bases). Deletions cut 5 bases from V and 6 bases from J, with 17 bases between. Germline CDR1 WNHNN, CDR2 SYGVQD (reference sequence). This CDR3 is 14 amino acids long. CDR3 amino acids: CASSSLLGASEQYF. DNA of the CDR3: TGCGCCAGCAGTTCCCTCCTTGGGGCGAGCGAGCAGTACTTC.

DNA for the CDR3: TGTGCCAGTAGCTTAGGAGTTTCCGTCTACAATGAGCAGTTCTTC. It translates to CASSLGVSVYNEQFF. The V call is TRBV19, the J call TRBJ2-1, with unresolved D. Per the germline V gene, CDR1 is LNHDA and CDR2 is SQIVND (reference sequence). CDR3 size: 15 residues. V lost 6 bases and J lost 3, with 15 bases in between.

CDR3 sequence reads: CASSPNRDRVTGELFF. The CDR3 DNA sequence: TGTGCCAGCTCACCTAACAGGGATAGGGTCACCGGGGAGCTGTTTTTT. The V call is TRBV18, the J call TRBJ2-2, with D perhaps TRBD1 (6 bases). Germline-derived CDR1 and CDR2 are KGHSH and LQKENI. Trimming removed 3 bases at V and 4 bases at J, with 15 bases between. The CDR3 is 16 residues long.

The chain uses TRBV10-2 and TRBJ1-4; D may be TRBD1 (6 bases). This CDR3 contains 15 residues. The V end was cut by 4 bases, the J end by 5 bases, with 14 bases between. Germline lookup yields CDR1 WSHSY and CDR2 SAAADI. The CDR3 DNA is TGCGCCAGCAGTGGAGAGACAGGTCAGAATGAAAAACTGTTTTTT. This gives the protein CASSGETGQNEKLFF.

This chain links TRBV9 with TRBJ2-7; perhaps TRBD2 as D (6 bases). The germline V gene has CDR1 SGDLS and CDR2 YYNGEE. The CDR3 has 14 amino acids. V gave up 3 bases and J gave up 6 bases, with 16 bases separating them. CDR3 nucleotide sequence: TGTGCCAGCAGCGCCCGCGGGGACCACGGCGAGCAGTACTTC. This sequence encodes CASSARGDHGEQYF.

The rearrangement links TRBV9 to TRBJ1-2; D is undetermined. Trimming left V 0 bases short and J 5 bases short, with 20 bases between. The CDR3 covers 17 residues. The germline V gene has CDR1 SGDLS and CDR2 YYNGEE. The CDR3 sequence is CASSVEAKAFSPYGYTF. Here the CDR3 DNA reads TGTGCCAGCAGCGTAGAAGCGAAAGCCTTTTCACCTTATGGCTACACCTTC.

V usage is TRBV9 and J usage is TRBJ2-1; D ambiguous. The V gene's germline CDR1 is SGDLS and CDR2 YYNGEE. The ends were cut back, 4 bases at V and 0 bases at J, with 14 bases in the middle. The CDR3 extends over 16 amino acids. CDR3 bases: TGTGCCAGCAGCTACGCAGCAGATAGCTCCTACAATGAGCAGTTCTTC. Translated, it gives CASSYAADSSYNEQFF.

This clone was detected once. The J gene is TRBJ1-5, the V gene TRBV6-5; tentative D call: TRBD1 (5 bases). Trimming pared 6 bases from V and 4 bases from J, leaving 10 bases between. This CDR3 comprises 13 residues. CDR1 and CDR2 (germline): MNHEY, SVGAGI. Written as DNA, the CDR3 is TGTGCCAGCAGCCTACAGGTTAATCAGCCCCAGCATTTT. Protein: CASSLQVNQPQHF.

Written as DNA, the CDR3 is TGTGCCAGCAGGGAACCCGGGACAGCAAGGAGCTATGGCTACACCTTC. It yields the protein CASREPGTARSYGYTF. This chain connects TRBV6-1 to TRBJ1-2, with TRBD1 identical over 7 bases. V shed 6 bases, J shed 4 bases, and the junction held 14 bases outside the gene matches. CDR3 length: 16 amino acids. CDR1 is MNHNS, CDR2 SASEGT, per germline.

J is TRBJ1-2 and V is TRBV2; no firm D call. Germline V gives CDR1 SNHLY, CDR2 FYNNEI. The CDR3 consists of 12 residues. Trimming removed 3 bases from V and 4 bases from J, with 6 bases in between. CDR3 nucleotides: TGTGCCAGCAGTGAGAACTCCTATGGCTACACCTTC. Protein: CASSENSYGYTF.

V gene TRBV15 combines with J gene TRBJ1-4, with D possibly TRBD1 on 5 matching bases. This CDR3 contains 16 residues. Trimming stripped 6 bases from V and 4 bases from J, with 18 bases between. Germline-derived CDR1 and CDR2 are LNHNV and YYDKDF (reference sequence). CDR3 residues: CATRGRGDRGNEKLFF. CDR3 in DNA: TGTGCCACCAGGGGACGGGGAGACCGCGGTAATGAAAAACTGTTTTTT.

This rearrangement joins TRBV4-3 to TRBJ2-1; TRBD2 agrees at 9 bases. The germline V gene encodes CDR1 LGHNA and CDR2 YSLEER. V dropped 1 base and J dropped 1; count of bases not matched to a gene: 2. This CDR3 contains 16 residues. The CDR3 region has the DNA TGCGCCAGCAGCCAAGGACTAGCGGAATCCTACAATGAGCAGTTCTTC. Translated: CASSQGLAESYNEQFF.

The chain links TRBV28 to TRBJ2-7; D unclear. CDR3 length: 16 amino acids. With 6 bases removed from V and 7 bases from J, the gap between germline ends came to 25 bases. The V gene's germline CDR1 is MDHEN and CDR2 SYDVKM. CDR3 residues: CASSYDPKARSGEQYF. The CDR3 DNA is TGTGCCAGCAGCTACGATCCAAAGGCCCGCTCTGGGGAGCAGTACTTC.

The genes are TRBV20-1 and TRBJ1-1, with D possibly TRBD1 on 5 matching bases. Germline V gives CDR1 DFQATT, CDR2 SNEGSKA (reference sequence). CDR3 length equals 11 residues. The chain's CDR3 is CRGVGGTEAFF. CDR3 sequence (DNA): TGCAGGGGGGTAGGAGGCACTGAAGCTTTCTTT.

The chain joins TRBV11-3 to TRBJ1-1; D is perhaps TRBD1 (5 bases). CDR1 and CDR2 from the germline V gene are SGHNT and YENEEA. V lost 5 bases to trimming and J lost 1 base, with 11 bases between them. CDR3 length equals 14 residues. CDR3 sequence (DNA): TGTGCCAGCAGCCAGCAGGGTCCGAACACTGAAGCTTTCTTT. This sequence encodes CASSQQGPNTEAFF.

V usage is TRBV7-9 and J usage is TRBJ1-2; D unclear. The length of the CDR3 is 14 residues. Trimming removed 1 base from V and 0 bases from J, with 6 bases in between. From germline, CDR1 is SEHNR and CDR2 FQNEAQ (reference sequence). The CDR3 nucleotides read TGTGCCAGCAGCTTAGGCAGATCTAACTATGGCTACACCTTC. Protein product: CASSLGRSNYGYTF.